These 21 T cell receptor beta chains came from one sample sequenced in a study of shared clonotypes between healthy human individuals. CD45RO-negative, CCR7-selected cells formed the naive CD8 fraction, which excluded terminally differentiated effector memory CD45RA+ cells. The data were produced by immunoSEQ multiplex PCR, yet TCRdb's version contains in-frame clones alone and is incomplete. The sample lists about 2.2 million clones, approximately 92% occurring once. Material for sequencing was naive CD8+ T cells from PBMCs. These receptors originate from a man aged 18 to 29 in good health. Some clones in this sample may be carry-over from other donors' samples.

The CDR3 region has the DNA TGTGCCAGCAGTTTATCTGGACAGGGGGCTAAAACTGAAGCTTTCTTT. Translated, it gives CASSLSGQGAKTEAFF. The V call is TRBV27, the J call TRBJ1-1; 11 bases align to TRBD1. The CDR3 runs 16 residues. Per germline, CDR1 MNHEY and CDR2 SMNVEV (reference sequence). J lost 5 bases, V lost 0 bases, and 5 bases had no gene match.

The CDR3 protein is CASSSVGTFYEQYF. CDR3 nucleotide sequence: TGTGCCAGCAGCTCAGTTGGGACTTTTTACGAGCAGTACTTC. J is TRBJ2-7 and V is TRBV7-9; weak D call: TRBD2 (6 bases). The CDR3 is 14 residues long. The V and J ends lost 4 bases and 4 bases respectively, with 14 bases between them. CDR1 and CDR2 (germline): SEHNR, FQNEAQ (reference sequence).

The chain joins TRBV11-2 to TRBJ2-7; 7 bases are a match to TRBD1. Germline trimming cut 6 bases from V and 2 bases from J; bases unmatched to any gene: 19. Per the germline V gene, CDR1 is SGHAT and CDR2 is FQNNGV. The CDR3 is 18 residues long. The CDR3 spells CASRHDSPRGRRPYEQYF. The CDR3 DNA sequence: TGTGCCAGCAGACACGACAGCCCGAGGGGGCGGAGGCCCTACGAGCAGTACTTC.

This sequence joins TRBV10-3 and TRBJ1-1, with D possibly matching TRBD1 (6 bases). The V end was cut by 3 bases, the J end by 7 bases, with 12 bases between. Looked up from germline, CDR1 is ENHRY and CDR2 is SYGVKD. This CDR3 region has 13 residues. The CDR3 here is CAISDMGGGEAFF. The CDR3 DNA sequence: TGTGCCATCAGTGATATGGGGGGCGGTGAAGCTTTCTTT.

J is TRBJ1-2 and V is TRBV28; D uncertain. The CDR3 length is 14 residues. Trimming removed 6 bases from V and 7 bases from J, with 18 bases in between. Germline V CDR1 and CDR2: MDHEN, SYDVKM. CDR3 DNA: TGTGCCAGCAGCCCCAACATGGGAGTATCTGGCTACACCTTC. It codes for CASSPNMGVSGYTF.

This sequence joins TRBV5-1 and TRBJ2-2; TRBD1 matches at 9 bases. This CDR3 has 15 amino acids. The germline CDR1 and CDR2 sequences are SGHRS and YFSETQ. V gave up 7 bases and J gave up 4 bases; unmatched junction bases: 8. CDR3 sequence reads: CASELGQGLTGELFF. CDR3 DNA sequence: TGCGCCAGCGAACTAGGACAGGGGCTCACCGGGGAGCTGTTTTTT.

This clone was picked up a small number of times. J is TRBJ2-2 and V is TRBV27; 8 nucleotides line up with TRBD1. This CDR3 region has 14 residues. Trimming took 10 bases from V and 3 from J; bases not matched to a gene: 7. Germline lookup yields CDR1 MNHEY and CDR2 SMNVEV (reference sequence). CDR3 loop: CATRQGSDTGELFF. The CDR3 DNA reads as TGTGCCACCAGACAGGGGAGTGACACCGGGGAGCTGTTTTTT.

As concerns this clone: Other DNA sequences in this specimen translate into the identical CDR3. The chain has TRBV7-9 and TRBJ2-1, with a tentative D call TRBD1 (6 bases). CDR3 length: 14 residues. Trimming took off 1 base at V and 7 bases at J, with 11 bases between the two ends. The germline V gene has CDR1 SEHNR and CDR2 FQNEAQ (reference sequence). The CDR3 coding sequence is TGTGCCAGCAGCTTAGTAGCAGGGGTGAATGAGCAGTTCTTC. It yields the protein CASSLVAGVNEQFF. Full variable domain (rest looked up from reference TRBV7-9 and TRBJ2-1): DTGVSQNPRHKITKRGQNVTFRCDPISEHNRLYWYRQTLGQGPEFLTYFQNEAQLEKSRLLSDRFSAERPKGSFSTLEIQRTEQGDSAMYLCASSLVAGVNEQFFGPGTRLTVL.

This chain uses TRBV4-2 with TRBJ1-5; D is unclear. The CDR3 length is 13 residues. V lost 0 bases and J 1 base, leaving 1 base between the germline ends. Germline V lookup: CDR1 LGHNA, CDR2 YNFKEQ. CDR3 in DNA: TGTGCCAGCAGCCAAGAAAGCAATCAGCCCCAGCATTTT. Its protein is CASSQESNQPQHF.

The chain carries TRBV7-9 and TRBJ2-7; D may be TRBD1 (5 bases). This CDR3 has 13 residues. The V end lost 1 base, the J end lost 6 bases, and 10 bases lay between the germline ends. The germline V gene encodes CDR1 SEHNR and CDR2 FQNEAQ (reference sequence). The CDR3 is CASSLGSGFEQYF. CDR3 nucleotides: TGTGCCAGCAGCTTAGGATCAGGGTTCGAGCAGTACTTC. Variable domain in full (rest from reference TRBV7-9 and TRBJ2-7): DTGVSQNPRHKITKRGQNVTFRCDPISEHNRLYWYRQTLGQGPEFLTYFQNEAQLEKSRLLSDRFSAERPKGSFSTLEIQRTEQGDSAMYLCASSLGSGFEQYFGPGTRLTVT.

The chain's CDR3 is CASSLPQSGSYEQYF. CDR3 nucleotides: TGTGCCAGCAGCCTTCCCCAAAGCGGGAGCTACGAGCAGTACTTC. The chain couples TRBV28 to TRBJ2-7; 8 bases align to TRBD2. CDR3 length: 15 amino acids. V dropped 6 bases and J dropped 3; count of bases not matched to a gene: 10. CDR1 MDHEN and CDR2 SYDVKM come from the germline V gene.

This sequence joins TRBV6-1 and TRBJ2-1, with TRBD1 matching 7 bases. This CDR3 is 16 amino acids long. The J segment lost 3 bases and the V segment lost 4 bases, leaving 9 bases of the junction unmatched. The V gene's germline CDR1 is MNHNS and CDR2 SASEGT. This CDR3 reads CASSGDEWDSYNEQFF. The CDR3 DNA is TGTGCCAGCAGTGGGGACGAGTGGGACAGCTACAATGAGCAGTTCTTC.

This chain joins TRBV6-5 and TRBJ2-1, with D perhaps matching TRBD2 (5 bases). Germline V CDR1 and CDR2: MNHEY, SVGAGI. The CDR3 length is 15 residues. V lost 4 bases, J lost 1 base, and 11 bases lay in between. This chain's CDR3 is CASSLAGDSYNEQFF. CDR3 sequence (DNA): TGTGCCAGCAGTTTGGCGGGCGATTCCTACAATGAGCAGTTCTTC.

The J gene is TRBJ1-1, the V gene TRBV9; a possible D gene is TRBD1 (5 bases). CDR3 length: 16 amino acids. V lost 3 bases to trimming and J lost 2 bases, with 17 bases between them. CDR1 is SGDLS, CDR2 YYNGEE, per germline. The CDR3 loop reads CASSARAGRLNTEAFF. DNA of the CDR3: TGTGCCAGCAGCGCGCGAGCGGGACGGTTAAACACTGAAGCTTTCTTT.

The chain carries TRBV28 and TRBJ1-1; D is undetermined. The V end was cut by 10 bases, the J end by 0 bases, with 9 bases between. Germline V lookup: CDR1 MDHEN, CDR2 SYDVKM. This CDR3 spans 12 amino acids. The CDR3 loop is CATSELNTEAFF. The CDR3 nucleotides read TGTGCCACCTCCGAGCTGAACACTGAAGCTTTCTTT.

This clone was recorded only once. V and J are TRBV9 and TRBJ1-1, with D hard to call. Trimming cost V 0 bases and J 1 base, with 10 bases left between them. The CDR3 has 15 amino acids. Germline V gene sequence: CDR1 SGDLS, CDR2 YYNGEE. This CDR3 reads CASSVAGFGNTEAFF. The CDR3 DNA is TGTGCCAGCAGCGTAGCGGGTTTTGGGAACACTGAAGCTTTCTTT.

The chain uses TRBV9 and TRBJ2-3; 8 bases agree with TRBD1. CDR1 is SGDLS, CDR2 YYNGEE, per germline. The J segment lost 0 bases and the V segment lost 4 bases, leaving 7 bases of the junction unmatched. The CDR3 contains 16 residues. This CDR3 reads CASSSRQGKSTDTQYF. The CDR3 coding sequence is TGTGCCAGCAGCTCTAGACAGGGGAAGAGCACAGATACGCAGTATTTT.

This chain uses TRBV6-1 with TRBJ1-1; D gene ambiguous. V was shortened by 1 base and J by 8 bases, with 8 bases between the two germline ends. The CDR3 length is 12 residues. The V gene's germline CDR1 is MNHNS and CDR2 SASEGT. The CDR3 loop is CASSEVPQEAFF. The DNA for the CDR3 is TGTGCCAGCAGTGAAGTCCCGCAAGAAGCTTTCTTT.

The V call is TRBV7-9, the J call TRBJ2-7, with 7 bases identical to TRBD1. The germline gives CDR1 SEHNR, CDR2 FQNEAQ (reference sequence). Trimming removed 5 bases from V and 0 bases from J; junction bases left unmatched: 10. This CDR3 is 16 amino acids long. The DNA of the CDR3 is TGTGCCAGCAGCCCTCGGACAGGAGCACTCTCCTACGAGCAGTACTTC. Translated: CASSPRTGALSYEQYF.

The chain has TRBV10-3 and TRBJ1-5; TRBD1 matches 9 bases. This CDR3 region has 14 residues. The V and J ends lost 5 bases and 4 bases, in that order; junction bases with no gene match: 3. Germline lookup yields CDR1 ENHRY and CDR2 SYGVKD. CDR3 in amino acids: CAISQTGGNQPQHF. The DNA for the CDR3 is TGTGCCATCAGTCAGACAGGGGGTAATCAGCCCCAGCATTTT.

CDR3: CASRAKGAVEQFF. The CDR3 DNA follows: TGTGCCAGCAGGGCGAAGGGGGCGGTGGAGCAGTTCTTC. V gene TRBV27 combines with J gene TRBJ2-1; 7 bases are a match to TRBD1. There are 13 residues in the CDR3. Trimming at V came to 6 bases and at J to 10 bases, leaving 9 bases not matched to a gene. Germline loops: CDR1 MNHEY, CDR2 SMNVEV (reference sequence).